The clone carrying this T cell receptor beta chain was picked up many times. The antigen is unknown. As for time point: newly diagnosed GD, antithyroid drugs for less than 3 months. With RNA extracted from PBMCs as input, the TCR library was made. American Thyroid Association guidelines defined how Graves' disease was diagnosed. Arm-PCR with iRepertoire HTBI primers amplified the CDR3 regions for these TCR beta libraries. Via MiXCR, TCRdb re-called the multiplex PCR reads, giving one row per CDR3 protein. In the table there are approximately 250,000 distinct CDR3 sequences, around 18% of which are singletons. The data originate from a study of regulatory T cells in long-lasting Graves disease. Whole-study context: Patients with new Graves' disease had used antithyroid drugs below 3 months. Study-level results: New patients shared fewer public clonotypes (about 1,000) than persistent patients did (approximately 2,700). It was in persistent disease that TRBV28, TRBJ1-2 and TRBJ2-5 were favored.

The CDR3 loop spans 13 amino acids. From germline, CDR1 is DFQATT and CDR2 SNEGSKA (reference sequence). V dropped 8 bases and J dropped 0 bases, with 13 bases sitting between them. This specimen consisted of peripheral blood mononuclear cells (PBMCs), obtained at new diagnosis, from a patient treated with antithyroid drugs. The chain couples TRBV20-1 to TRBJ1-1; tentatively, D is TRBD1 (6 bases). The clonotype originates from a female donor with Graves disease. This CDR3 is CSTTGNVNTEAFF. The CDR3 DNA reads TGCAGTACTACAGGGAATGTGAACACTGAAGCTTTCTTT.